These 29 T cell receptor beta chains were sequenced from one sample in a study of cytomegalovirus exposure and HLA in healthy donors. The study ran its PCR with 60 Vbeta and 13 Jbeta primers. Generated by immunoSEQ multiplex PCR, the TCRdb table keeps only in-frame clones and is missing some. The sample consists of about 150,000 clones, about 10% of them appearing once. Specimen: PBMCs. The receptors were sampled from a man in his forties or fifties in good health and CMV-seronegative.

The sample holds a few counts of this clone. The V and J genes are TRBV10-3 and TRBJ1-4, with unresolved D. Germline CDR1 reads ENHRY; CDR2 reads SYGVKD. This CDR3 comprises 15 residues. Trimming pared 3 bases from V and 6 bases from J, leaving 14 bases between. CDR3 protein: CAISEREPSDEKLFF. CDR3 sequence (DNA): TGTGCCATCAGTGAACGCGAACCATCGGATGAAAAACTGTTTTTT.

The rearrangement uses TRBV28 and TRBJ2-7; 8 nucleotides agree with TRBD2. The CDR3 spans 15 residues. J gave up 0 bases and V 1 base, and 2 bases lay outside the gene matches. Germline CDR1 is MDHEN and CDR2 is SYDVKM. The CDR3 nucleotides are TGTGCCAGCAGTTTATACGGGAGGGACTCCTACGAGCAGTACTTC. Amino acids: CASSLYGRDSYEQYF.

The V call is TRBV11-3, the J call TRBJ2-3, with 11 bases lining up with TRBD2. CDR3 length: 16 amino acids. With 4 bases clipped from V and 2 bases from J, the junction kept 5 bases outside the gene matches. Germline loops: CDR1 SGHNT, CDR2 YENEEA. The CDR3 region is CASSSGLAELTDTQYF. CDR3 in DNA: TGTGCCAGCAGCTCGGGACTAGCGGAGCTCACAGATACGCAGTATTTT. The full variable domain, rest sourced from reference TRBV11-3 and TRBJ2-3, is EAGVVQSPRYKIIEKKQPVAFWCNPISGHNTLYWYLQNLGQGPELLIRYENEEAVDDSQLPKDRFSAERLKGVDSTLKIQPAELGDSAVYLCASSSGLAELTDTQYFGPGTRLTVL.

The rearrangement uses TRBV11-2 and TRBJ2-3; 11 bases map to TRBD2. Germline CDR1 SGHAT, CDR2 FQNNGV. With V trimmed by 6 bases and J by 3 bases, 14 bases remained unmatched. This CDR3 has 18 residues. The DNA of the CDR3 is TGTGCCAGCAGTAGACTAGCGGGGTCGGCGGTTGGTACAGATACGCAGTATTTT. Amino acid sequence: CASSRLAGSAVGTDTQYF.

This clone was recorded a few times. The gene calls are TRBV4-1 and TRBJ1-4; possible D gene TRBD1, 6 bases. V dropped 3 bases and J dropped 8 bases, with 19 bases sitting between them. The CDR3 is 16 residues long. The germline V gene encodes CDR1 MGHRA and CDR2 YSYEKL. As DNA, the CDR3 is TGCGCCAGCAGCCATCCCTGGGACGGACAGAAGGAAAAACTGTTTTTT. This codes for CASSHPWDGQKEKLFF.

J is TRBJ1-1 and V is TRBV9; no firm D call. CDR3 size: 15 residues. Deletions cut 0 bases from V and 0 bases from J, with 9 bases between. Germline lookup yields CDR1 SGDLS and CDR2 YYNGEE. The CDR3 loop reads CASSVGQIVNTEAFF. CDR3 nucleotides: TGTGCCAGCAGCGTAGGGCAGATTGTGAACACTGAAGCTTTCTTT.

The chain's CDR3 is CAWSLVGGMDTGELFF. As DNA, the CDR3 is TGTGCCTGGAGTTTGGTGGGGGGAATGGACACCGGGGAGCTGTTTTTT. V usage is TRBV30 and J usage is TRBJ2-2, with D possibly matching TRBD2 (6 bases). With 2 bases removed from V and 3 bases from J, the gap between germline ends came to 16 bases. The germline CDR1 and CDR2 sequences are GTSNPN and SVGIG (reference sequence). There are 16 residues in the CDR3.

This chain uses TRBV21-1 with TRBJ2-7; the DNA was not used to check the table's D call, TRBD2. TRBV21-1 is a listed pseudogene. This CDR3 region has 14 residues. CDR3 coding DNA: TGTGCCAGCAGCAAGGGGGGACCCGGGAACATGATGTACTTC. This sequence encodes CASSKGGPGNMMYF.

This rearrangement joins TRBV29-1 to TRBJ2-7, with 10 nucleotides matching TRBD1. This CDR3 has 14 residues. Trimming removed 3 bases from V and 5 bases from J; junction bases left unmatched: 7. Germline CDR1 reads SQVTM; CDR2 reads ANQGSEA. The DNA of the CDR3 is TGCAGCGTTGAGGGACAGGGGATGGTTGACGAGCAGTACTTC. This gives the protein CSVEGQGMVDEQYF.

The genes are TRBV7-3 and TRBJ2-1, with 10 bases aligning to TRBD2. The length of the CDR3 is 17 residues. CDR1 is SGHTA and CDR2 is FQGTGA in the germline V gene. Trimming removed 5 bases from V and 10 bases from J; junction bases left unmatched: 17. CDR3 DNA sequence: TGTGCCAGCAGCCAACCTAGCGGGGGTCTTCTCAAGGGCGAGCAGTTCTTC. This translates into CASSQPSGGLLKGEQFF.

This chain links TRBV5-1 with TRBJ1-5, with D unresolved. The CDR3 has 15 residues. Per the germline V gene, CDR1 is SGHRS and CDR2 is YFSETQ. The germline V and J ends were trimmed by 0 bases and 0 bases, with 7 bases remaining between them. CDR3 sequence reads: CASSLGGYSNQPQHF. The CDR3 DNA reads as TGCGCCAGCAGCTTGGGAGGATATAGCAATCAGCCCCAGCATTTT.

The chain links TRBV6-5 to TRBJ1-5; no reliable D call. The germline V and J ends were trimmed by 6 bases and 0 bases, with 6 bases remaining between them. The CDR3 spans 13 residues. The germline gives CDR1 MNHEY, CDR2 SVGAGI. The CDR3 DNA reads TGTGCCAGCAGACTAAATAGCAATCAGCCCCAGCATTTT. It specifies CASRLNSNQPQHF.

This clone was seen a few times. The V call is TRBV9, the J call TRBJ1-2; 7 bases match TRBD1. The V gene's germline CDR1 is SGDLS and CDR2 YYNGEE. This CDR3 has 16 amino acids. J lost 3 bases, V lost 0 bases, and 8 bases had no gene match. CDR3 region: CASSVGDRPRYYGYTF. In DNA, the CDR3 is TGTGCCAGCAGCGTAGGGGACAGACCTCGTTACTATGGCTACACCTTC. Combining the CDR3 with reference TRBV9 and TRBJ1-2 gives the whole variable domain DSGVTQTPKHLITATGQRVTLRCSPRSGDLSVYWYQQSLDQGLQFLIQYYNGEERAKGNILERFSAQQFPDLHSELNLSSLELGDSALYFCASSVGDRPRYYGYTFGSGTRLTVV.

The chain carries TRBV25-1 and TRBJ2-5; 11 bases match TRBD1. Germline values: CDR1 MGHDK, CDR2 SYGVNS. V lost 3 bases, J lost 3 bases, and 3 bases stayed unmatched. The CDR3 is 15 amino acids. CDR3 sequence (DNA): TGTGCCAGCAGTGATTGGACAGGGGGCAAAGAGACCCAGTACTTC. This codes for CASSDWTGGKETQYF.

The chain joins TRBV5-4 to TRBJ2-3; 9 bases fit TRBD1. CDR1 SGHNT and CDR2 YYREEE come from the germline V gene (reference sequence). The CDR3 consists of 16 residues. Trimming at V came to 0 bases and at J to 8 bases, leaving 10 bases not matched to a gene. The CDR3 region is CASSLGGTGGRGTQYF. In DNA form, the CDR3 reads TGTGCCAGCAGCTTGGGGGGAACAGGGGGCCGGGGTACGCAGTATTTT.

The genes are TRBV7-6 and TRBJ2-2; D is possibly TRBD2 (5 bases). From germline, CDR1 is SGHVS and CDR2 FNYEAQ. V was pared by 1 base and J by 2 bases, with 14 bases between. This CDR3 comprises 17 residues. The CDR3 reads CASSLESREFNTGELFF. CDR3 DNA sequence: TGTGCCAGCAGCTTAGAGTCTCGGGAATTCAACACCGGGGAGCTGTTTTTT.

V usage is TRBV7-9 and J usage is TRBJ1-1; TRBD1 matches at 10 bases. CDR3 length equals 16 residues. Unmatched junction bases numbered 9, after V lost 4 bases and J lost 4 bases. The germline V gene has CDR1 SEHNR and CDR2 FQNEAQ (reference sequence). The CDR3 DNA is TGTGCCAGCAGCTCCTGGGGACAGGGGTTAAGCACTGAAGCTTTCTTT. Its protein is CASSSWGQGLSTEAFF.

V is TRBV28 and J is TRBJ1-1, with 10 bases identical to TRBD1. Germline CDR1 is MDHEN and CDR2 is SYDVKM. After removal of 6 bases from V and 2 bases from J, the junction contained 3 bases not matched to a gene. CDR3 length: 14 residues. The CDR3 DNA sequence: TGTGCCAGCAGACGGGACAGGGGAAACACTGAAGCTTTCTTT. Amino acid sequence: CASRRDRGNTEAFF.

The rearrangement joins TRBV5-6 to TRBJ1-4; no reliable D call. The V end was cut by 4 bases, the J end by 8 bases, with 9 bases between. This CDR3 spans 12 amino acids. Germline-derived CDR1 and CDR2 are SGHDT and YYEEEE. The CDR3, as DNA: TGTGCCAGCAGCGGATACAGCGAAAAACTGTTTTTT. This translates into CASSGYSEKLFF.

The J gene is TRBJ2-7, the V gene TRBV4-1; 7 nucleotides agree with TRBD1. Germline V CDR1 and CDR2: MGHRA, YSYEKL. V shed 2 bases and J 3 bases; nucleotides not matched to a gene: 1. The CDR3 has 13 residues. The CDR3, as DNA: TGCGCCAGCAGCCAAACAGGGGTCTACGAGCAGTACTTC. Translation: CASSQTGVYEQYF.

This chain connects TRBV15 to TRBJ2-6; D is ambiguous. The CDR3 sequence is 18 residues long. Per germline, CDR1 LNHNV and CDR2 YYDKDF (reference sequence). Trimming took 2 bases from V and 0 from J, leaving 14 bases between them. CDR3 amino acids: CATSRSPWSASGANVLTF. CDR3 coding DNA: TGTGCCACCAGCAGATCGCCCTGGAGCGCCTCTGGGGCCAACGTCCTGACTTTC.

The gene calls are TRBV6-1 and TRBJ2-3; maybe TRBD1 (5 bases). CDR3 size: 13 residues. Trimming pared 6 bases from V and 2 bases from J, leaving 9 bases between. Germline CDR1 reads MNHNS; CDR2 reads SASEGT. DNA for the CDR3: TGTGCCAGCAGCCAGGGATCCACAGATACGCAGTATTTT. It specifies CASSQGSTDTQYF.

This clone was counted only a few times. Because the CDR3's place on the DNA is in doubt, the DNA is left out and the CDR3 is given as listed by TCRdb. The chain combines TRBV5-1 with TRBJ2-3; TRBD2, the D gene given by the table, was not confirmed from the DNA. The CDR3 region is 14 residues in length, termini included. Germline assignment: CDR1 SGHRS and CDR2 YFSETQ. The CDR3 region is CASSSSREGGSQYF.

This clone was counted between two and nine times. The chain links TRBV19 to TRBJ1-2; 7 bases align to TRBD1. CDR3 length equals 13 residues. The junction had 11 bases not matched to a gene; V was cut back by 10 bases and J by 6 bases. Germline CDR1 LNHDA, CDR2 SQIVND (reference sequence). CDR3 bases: TGTGCCACCTTTAACAGGGGTGGGCATGGCTACACCTTC. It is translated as CATFNRGGHGYTF.

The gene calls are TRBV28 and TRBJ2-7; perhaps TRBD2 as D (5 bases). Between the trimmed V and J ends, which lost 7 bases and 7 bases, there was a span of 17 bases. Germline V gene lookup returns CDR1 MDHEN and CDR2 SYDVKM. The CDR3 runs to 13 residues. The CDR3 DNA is TGTGCCAGCACCCCCCCCATGACGGGGGAGCAGTACTTC. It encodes CASTPPMTGEQYF.

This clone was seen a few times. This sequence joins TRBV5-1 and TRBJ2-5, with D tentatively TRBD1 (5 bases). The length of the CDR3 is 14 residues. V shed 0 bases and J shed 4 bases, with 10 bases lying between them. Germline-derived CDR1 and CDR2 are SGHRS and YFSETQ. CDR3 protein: CASSLGAGAETQYF. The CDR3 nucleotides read TGCGCCAGCAGCTTGGGGGCTGGGGCAGAGACCCAGTACTTC.

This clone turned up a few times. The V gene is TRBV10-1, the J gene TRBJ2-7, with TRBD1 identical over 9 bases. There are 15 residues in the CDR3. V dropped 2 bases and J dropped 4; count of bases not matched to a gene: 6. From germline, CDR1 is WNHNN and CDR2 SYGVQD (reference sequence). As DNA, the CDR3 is TGCGCCAGCAGTGAGGGGGACAGGGATAAGTACGAGCAGTACTTC. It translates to CASSEGDRDKYEQYF.

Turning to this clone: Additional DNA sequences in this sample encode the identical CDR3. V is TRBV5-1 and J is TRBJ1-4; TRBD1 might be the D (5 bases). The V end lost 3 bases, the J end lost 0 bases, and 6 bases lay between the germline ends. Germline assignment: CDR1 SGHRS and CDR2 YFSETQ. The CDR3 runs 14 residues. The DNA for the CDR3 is TGCGCCAGCAGCTCGACAGCAACTAATGAAAAACTGTTTTTT. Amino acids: CASSSTATNEKLFF.

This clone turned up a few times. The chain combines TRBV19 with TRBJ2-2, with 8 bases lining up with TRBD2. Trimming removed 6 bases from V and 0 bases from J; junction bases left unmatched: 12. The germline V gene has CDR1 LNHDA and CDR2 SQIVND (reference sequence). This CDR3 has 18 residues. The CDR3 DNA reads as TGTGCCAGTAGACTAAGGGGGACTAGTGCCACGAACACCGGGGAGCTGTTTTTT. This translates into CASRLRGTSATNTGELFF. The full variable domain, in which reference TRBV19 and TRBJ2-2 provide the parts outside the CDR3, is DGGITQSPKYLFRKEGQNVTLSCEQNLNHDAMYWYRQDPGQGLRLIYYSQIVNDFQKGDIAEGYSVSREKKESFPLTVTSAQKNPTAFYLCASRLRGTSATNTGELFFGEGSRLTVL.